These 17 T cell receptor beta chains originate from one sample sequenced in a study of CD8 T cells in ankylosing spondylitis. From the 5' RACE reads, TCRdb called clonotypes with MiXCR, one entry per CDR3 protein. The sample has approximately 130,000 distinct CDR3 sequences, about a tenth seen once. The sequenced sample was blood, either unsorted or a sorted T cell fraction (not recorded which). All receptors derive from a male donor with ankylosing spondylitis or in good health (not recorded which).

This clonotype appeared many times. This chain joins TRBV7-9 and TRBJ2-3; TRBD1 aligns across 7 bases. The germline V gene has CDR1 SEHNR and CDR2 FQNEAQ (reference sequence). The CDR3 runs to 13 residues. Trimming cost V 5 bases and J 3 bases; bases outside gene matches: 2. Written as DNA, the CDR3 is TGTGCCAGCAGCGGGACAGATACAGATACGCAGTATTTT. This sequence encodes CASSGTDTDTQYF.

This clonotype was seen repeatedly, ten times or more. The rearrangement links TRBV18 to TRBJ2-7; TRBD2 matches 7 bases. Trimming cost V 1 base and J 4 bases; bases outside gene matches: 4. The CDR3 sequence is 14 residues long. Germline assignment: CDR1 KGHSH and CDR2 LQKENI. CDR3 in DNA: TGTGCCAGCTCACCACAAGGACTAGGGTACGAGCAGTACTTC. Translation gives CASSPQGLGYEQYF.

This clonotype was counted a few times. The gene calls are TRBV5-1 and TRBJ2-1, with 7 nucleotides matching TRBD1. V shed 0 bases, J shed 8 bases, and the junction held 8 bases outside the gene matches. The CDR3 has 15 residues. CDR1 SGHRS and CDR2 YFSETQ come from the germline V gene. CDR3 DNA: TGCGCCAGCAGCTTGGTTGGGACAGACGTCGATGAGCAGTTCTTC. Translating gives CASSLVGTDVDEQFF.

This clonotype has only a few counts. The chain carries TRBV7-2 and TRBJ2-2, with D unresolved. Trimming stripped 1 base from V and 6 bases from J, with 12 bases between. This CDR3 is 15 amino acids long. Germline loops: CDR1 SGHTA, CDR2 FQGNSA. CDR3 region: CASSLVAIPAGELFF. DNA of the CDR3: TGTGCCAGCAGCTTAGTGGCGATACCGGCCGGGGAGCTGTTTTTT.

The CDR3 region is CAAREPARDTQYF. CDR3 sequence (DNA): TGTGCCGCGCGGGAGCCCGCCCGAGATACGCAGTATTTT. The genes are TRBV7-2 and TRBJ2-3, with 7 bases identical to TRBD2. CDR1 and CDR2 from the germline V gene are SGHTA and FQGNSA. With 11 bases clipped from V and 5 bases from J, the junction kept 10 bases outside the gene matches. The CDR3 totals 13 residues.

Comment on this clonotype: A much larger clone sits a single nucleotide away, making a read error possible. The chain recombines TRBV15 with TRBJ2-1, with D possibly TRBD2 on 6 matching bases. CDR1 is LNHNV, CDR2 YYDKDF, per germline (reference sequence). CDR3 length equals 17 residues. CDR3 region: CATSSLLPLAGKTEHFF. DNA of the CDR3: TGTGCCACCAGCAGTCTTCTTCCTCTTGCGGGAAAGACTGAGCACTTCTTC.

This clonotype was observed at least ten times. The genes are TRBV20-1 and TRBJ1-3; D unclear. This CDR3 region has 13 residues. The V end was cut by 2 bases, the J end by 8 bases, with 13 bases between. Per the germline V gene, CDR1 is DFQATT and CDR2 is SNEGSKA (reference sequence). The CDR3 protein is CSARMAGNHTIYF. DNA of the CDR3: TGCAGTGCTAGAATGGCGGGGAACCACACCATATATTTT.

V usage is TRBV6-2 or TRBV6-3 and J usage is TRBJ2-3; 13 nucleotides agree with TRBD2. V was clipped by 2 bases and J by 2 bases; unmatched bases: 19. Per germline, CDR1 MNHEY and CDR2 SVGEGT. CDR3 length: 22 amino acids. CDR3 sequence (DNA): TGTGCCAGCAGTTACCGGCTTGACACCCCAGGGACTAGCGGGACTTACACAGATACGCAGTATTTT. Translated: CASSYRLDTPGTSGTYTDTQYF.

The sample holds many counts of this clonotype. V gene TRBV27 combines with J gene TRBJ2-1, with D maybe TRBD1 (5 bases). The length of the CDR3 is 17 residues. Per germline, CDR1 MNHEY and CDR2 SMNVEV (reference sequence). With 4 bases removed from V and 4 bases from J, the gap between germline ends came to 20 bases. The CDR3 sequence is CASSSPYRKKGYNEQFF. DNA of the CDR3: TGTGCCAGCAGTTCCCCCTACAGGAAGAAAGGATACAATGAGCAGTTCTTC.

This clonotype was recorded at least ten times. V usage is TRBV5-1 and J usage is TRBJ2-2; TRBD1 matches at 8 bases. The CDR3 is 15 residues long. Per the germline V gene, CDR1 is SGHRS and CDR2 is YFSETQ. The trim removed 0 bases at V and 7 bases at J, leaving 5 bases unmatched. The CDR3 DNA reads TGCGCCAGCAGCTTGGCTGCAGGGGGCCACGGGGAGCTGTTTTTT. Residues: CASSLAAGGHGELFF.

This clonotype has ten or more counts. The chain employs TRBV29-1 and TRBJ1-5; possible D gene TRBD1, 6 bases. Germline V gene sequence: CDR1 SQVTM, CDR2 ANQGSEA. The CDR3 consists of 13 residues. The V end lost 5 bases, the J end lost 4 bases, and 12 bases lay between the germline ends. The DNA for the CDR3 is TGCAGCGTTCAGACAGGCGGTAATCAGCCCCAGCATTTT. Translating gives CSVQTGGNQPQHF.

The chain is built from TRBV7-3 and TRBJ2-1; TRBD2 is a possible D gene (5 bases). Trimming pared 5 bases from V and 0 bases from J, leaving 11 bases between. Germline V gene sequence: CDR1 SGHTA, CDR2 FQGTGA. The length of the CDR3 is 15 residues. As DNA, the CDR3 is TGTGCCAGCAGCGAGGGTGTCAGCTCCTACAATGAGCAGTTCTTC. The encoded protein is CASSEGVSSYNEQFF.

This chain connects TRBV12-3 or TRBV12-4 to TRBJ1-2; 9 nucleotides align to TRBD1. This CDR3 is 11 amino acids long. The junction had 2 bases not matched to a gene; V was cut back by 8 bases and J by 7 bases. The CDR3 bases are TGTGCCAGCGGACAGGGGTTTGGCTACACCTTC. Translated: CASGQGFGYTF.

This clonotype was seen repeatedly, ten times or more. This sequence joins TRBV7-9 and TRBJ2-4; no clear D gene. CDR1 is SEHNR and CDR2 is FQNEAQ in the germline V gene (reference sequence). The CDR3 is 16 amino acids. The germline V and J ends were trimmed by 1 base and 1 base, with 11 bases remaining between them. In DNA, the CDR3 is TGTGCCAGCAGCTTAGGCCGGCTAGGGGCCAAAAACATTCAGTACTTC. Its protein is CASSLGRLGAKNIQYF.

This CDR3 is CASSSRQGGNQPQHF. The CDR3 coding sequence is TGTGCCAGCAGCTCTCGACAGGGGGGGAATCAGCCCCAGCATTTT. The chain carries TRBV7-6 and TRBJ1-5; 9 bases map to TRBD1. This CDR3 has 15 amino acids. The germline CDR1 and CDR2 sequences are SGHVS and FNYEAQ. V shed 4 bases, J shed 4 bases, and the junction held 5 bases outside the gene matches.

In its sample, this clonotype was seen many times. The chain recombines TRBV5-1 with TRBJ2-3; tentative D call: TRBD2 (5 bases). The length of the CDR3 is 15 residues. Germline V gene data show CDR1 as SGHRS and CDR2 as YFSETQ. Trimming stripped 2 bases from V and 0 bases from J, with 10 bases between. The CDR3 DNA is TGCGCCAGCAGCTTCACGGGATACAGCACAGATACGCAGTATTTT. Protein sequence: CASSFTGYSTDTQYF.

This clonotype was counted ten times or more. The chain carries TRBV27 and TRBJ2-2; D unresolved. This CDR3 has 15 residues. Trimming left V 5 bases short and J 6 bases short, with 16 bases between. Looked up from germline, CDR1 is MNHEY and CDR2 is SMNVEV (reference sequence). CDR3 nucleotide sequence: TGTGCCAGCAGTCACGGAGCCGAAGATCCCGGGGAGCTGTTTTTT. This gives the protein CASSHGAEDPGELFF.